The 17 T cell receptor beta chains reported below all come from one sample, sequenced in a study of spatial heterogeneity in lung cancer. MiXCR, run by TCRdb on the 5' RACE reads, gives a single entry per CDR3 protein. The data hold roughly 17,000 distinct CDR3 sequences, with 6.8% observed a single time. Time point in this sample: sample taken at primary tumor resection. Their specific antigens are unknown. Study results and caveats: Intratumoral expanded alpha and beta TCR counts were found to track tumor mutation counts.

The material was lung tumor tissue, obtained at surgery. The receptor source for this set is a female donor with early-stage non-small cell lung cancer.

Concerning this clonotype itself: This may arise from a read error, as a much more abundant clone is one base away. The CDR3 carries no conserved terminal phenylalanine or tryptophan, so it likely arises from a read error. V and J are TRBV5-5 and TRBJ1-5, with D maybe TRBD1 (5 bases). Per the germline V gene, CDR1 is SGHKS and CDR2 is YYEKEE (reference sequence). V was trimmed by 0 bases and J by 3 bases, leaving 13 bases between them. CDR3 size: 16 residues. The CDR3 here is CASSLEPRTNNQPQHS. The CDR3, as DNA: TGTGCCAGCAGCTTGGAACCCAGGACAAACAATCAGCCCCAGCATTCT.

On this clonotype: This may be a read error, as it is one base from a much larger clone. The V gene is TRBV5-1, the J gene TRBJ2-3, with 8 bases that match TRBD2. Germline V gene sequence: CDR1 SGHRS, CDR2 YFSETQ. There are 14 residues in the CDR3. CDR3 region: CASSSGGLTYTQYF. CDR3 DNA: TGCGCCAGCTCAAGCGGGGGCCTCACATATACGCAGTATTTT.

This clonotype was recorded at least ten times. The chain has TRBV20-1 and TRBJ2-2, with D possibly matching TRBD1 (5 bases). Germline CDR1 and CDR2: DFQATT and SNEGSKA (reference sequence). There are 18 residues in the CDR3. The V end was cut by 0 bases, the J end by 5 bases, with 22 bases between. CDR3 DNA: TGCAGTGCTAGAGATATCCCAACATCAGGGTCAGGGACCGGGGAGCTGTTTTTT. Translation gives CSARDIPTSGSGTGELFF.

The CDR3 nucleotides are TGCAGTGCTAGAGAGATCACAGGGGGCGCAGGCACTGAAGCTTTCTTT. Its translation: CSAREITGGAGTEAFF. This sequence joins TRBV20-1 and TRBJ1-1; 9 bases are shared with TRBD1. The trim removed 0 bases at V and 4 bases at J, leaving 9 bases unmatched. CDR1 is DFQATT, CDR2 SNEGSKA, per germline (reference sequence). The CDR3 runs to 16 residues.

On this clonotype itself: A much larger clone lies a single base off, so this may be a read error. The J gene is TRBJ2-3, the V gene TRBV27, with 9 bases identical to TRBD1. Per the germline V gene, CDR1 is MNHEY and CDR2 is SMNVEV (reference sequence). The CDR3 totals 15 residues. V was clipped by 6 bases and J by 4 bases; unmatched bases: 8. CDR3 DNA: TGTGCCAGCAGCTGTGGGCGACAGGGGGCAGATACGCAGTATTTT. Amino acids: CASSCGRQGADTQYF.

This clonotype was seen ten or more times. This sequence joins TRBV6-6 and TRBJ1-2; the D is unclear. CDR1 and CDR2 (germline): MNHNY, SVGAGI (reference sequence). This CDR3 is built from 11 residues. V shed 6 bases and J shed 3 bases, with 5 bases lying between them. The CDR3 loop reads CASRQDYGYTF. As DNA, the CDR3 is TGTGCCAGCAGGCAAGACTATGGCTACACCTTC.

This clonotype was seen a handful of times. The chain has TRBV7-9 and TRBJ2-3; 7 bases map to TRBD1. V trimming: 5 bases; J trimming: 2 bases; junction bases outside the gene matches: 4. Germline V CDR1 and CDR2: SEHNR, FQNEAQ (reference sequence). The CDR3 is 14 amino acids. The CDR3 DNA reads TGTGCCAGCAGCCTGGGACAGCCCACAGATACGCAGTATTTT. Translating gives CASSLGQPTDTQYF.

Of note for this clonotype: Possible read error: a much larger clone is one base away. Lacking the conserved final phenylalanine or tryptophan, this CDR3 likely reflects a read error. The chain couples TRBV2 to TRBJ2-3, with D perhaps TRBD1 or TRBD2 (6 bases each). Trimming removed 6 bases at V and 1 base at J, with 8 bases between. CDR3 length: 13 amino acids. Germline-derived CDR1 and CDR2 are SNHLY and FYNNEI. The CDR3 region is CASSGGGTDTQYL. The CDR3 DNA sequence: TGTGCCAGCAGCGGGGGCGGCACAGATACGCAGTATCTT.

V usage is TRBV24-1 and J usage is TRBJ1-5, with D unclear. V gave up 3 bases and J gave up 7 bases, with 18 bases separating them. Germline V lookup: CDR1 KGHDR, CDR2 SFDVKD. The CDR3 runs 16 residues. CDR3: CATSDGGGKGGQPQHF. As DNA, the CDR3 is TGTGCCACCAGTGATGGCGGCGGGAAGGGAGGACAGCCCCAGCATTTT.

This clonotype has at least ten counts. The chain links TRBV9 to TRBJ2-1, with D maybe TRBD1 (5 bases). Trimming took 0 bases from V and 10 from J, leaving 14 bases between them. This CDR3 comprises 14 residues. CDR1 SGDLS and CDR2 YYNGEE come from the germline V gene. The CDR3 loop is CASSVASGQGEQFF. The DNA for the CDR3 is TGTGCCAGCAGCGTAGCTTCAGGACAAGGGGAGCAGTTCTTC.

This clonotype has a count of ten or more. The rearrangement joins TRBV29-1 to TRBJ1-1, with D possibly TRBD1 on 5 matching bases. V was shortened by 4 bases and J by 1 base, with 10 bases between the two germline ends. This CDR3 has 13 amino acids. Germline loops: CDR1 SQVTM, CDR2 ANQGSEA. CDR3 region: CSVAGGSNTEAFF. The CDR3 region has the DNA TGCAGCGTTGCTGGGGGATCGAACACTGAAGCTTTCTTT.

This clonotype occurred many times. V usage is TRBV11-2 and J usage is TRBJ1-2; no reliable D call. Per germline, CDR1 SGHAT and CDR2 FQNNGV. The CDR3 sequence is 11 residues long. V lost 4 bases and J lost 9, with 9 bases in between. The CDR3 sequence is CASSSLFSYTF. CDR3 in DNA: TGTGCCAGCAGCTCTCTTTTTAGCTACACCTTC.

In this sample, this clonotype turned up many times. The chain employs TRBV20-1 and TRBJ1-1; 7 bases line up with TRBD1. This CDR3 region has 15 residues. V lost 6 bases, J lost 0 bases, and 10 bases stayed unmatched. CDR1 and CDR2 (germline): DFQATT, SNEGSKA (reference sequence). CDR3 sequence: CSAFPPTGMNTEAFF. For the CDR3, the DNA is TGCAGTGCCTTCCCCCCGACAGGGATGAACACTGAAGCTTTCTTT.

This clonotype was picked up many times. The chain uses TRBV27 and TRBJ2-3, with TRBD1 identical over 7 bases. Germline assignment: CDR1 MNHEY and CDR2 SMNVEV (reference sequence). V lost 5 bases to trimming and J lost 3 bases; unmatched junction nucleotides: 5. This CDR3 spans 14 amino acids. The CDR3 DNA follows: TGTGCCAGCAGTACAATGGGACAGACAGATACGCAGTATTTT. This translates into CASSTMGQTDTQYF.

This clonotype was observed many times. J is TRBJ1-5 and V is TRBV28; the D is unclear. Trimming left V 6 bases short and J 1 base short, with 4 bases between. This CDR3 has 12 amino acids. CDR1 is MDHEN, CDR2 SYDVKM, per germline. The CDR3 loop is CASRGSNQPQHF. CDR3 in DNA: TGTGCCAGCAGAGGAAGCAATCAGCCCCAGCATTTT.

This chain links TRBV16 with TRBJ2-1; 7 bases agree with TRBD1. Germline loops: CDR1 KGHSY, CDR2 FQNENV. V lost 6 bases to trimming and J lost 4 bases; unmatched junction nucleotides: 3. The CDR3 totals 13 residues. In DNA, the CDR3 is TGTGCCAGCAGTTCACAGGGGTACAATGAGCAGTTCTTC. Translation: CASSSQGYNEQFF.

This clonotype is termed medium-sized. The J gene is TRBJ1-3, the V gene TRBV27; no clear D gene. Germline-derived CDR1 and CDR2 are MNHEY and SMNVEV (reference sequence). CDR3 length: 12 amino acids. Trimming cost V 3 bases and J 0 bases, with 0 bases left between them. The CDR3 DNA reads TGTGCCAGCAGTTTCTCTGGAAACACCATATATTTT. Translated, it gives CASSFSGNTIYF.